The sequence of this TCR beta chain was determined in a study of T cells in Graves' hyperthyroidism and ophthalmopathy. The CDR3 is 13 amino acids. Germline lookup yields CDR1 SGHTA and CDR2 FQGNSA. Trimming removed 4 bases at V and 4 bases at J, with 11 bases between. The TCR beta CDR3 regions underwent amplification using RNA transcripts as the source. The HTBI primer set drove a first-round RT-PCR of the TCR CDR3. Using its own MiXCR run on the multiplex PCR reads, TCRdb lists one record per CDR3 protein. The table shows 500,000 or so distinct CDR3 sequences, with over 15% occurring only once. Ten or more counts support this clonotype.

J is TRBJ2-7 and V is TRBV7-2; D is uncertain. The sample comprised blood. This receptor was obtained from a woman aged 18-29 years with Graves' ophthalmopathy. CDR3 sequence reads: CASSSSRGYEQYF. The CDR3 region has the DNA TGTGCCAGCAGCTCCTCGCGCGGTTACGAGCAGTACTTC.